This section outlines one TCR beta chain sequence together with its context. Its target is not known. The sample comes from a study of blood T cells in healthy people across ages. Study-wide results and limits: Measured against age, TCR beta diversity per million T cells decreased in a roughly linear manner.

Combining a sample-barcoded 5' primer with a J-beta primer mix, a second PCR ran for about 7 to 12 cycles. MiXCR, applied by TCRdb to the 5' RACE reads, yields one record per CDR3 protein. The repertoire includes around 940,000 distinct CDR3 sequences, 51% of them detected once, and 20% to 25% sits in the top ten. The V and J ends lost 1 base and 2 bases respectively, with 17 bases between them. This CDR3 comprises 17 residues. In germline, CDR1 is MGHDK, CDR2 SYGVNS. The chain uses TRBV25-1 and TRBJ2-5; D is undetermined. This clonotype originated in a woman aged 60-70 years in good health. The sample was blood. CDR3 coding DNA: TGTGCCAGCAGTGAATCCCGTCCTTTTCGGGTTCAAGAGACCCAGTACTTC. The encoded protein is CASSESRPFRVQETQYF.